This TCR beta chain was captured in a study of patients and donors after allogeneic stem cell transplantation. The V gene's germline CDR1 is LGHNA and CDR2 YSLEER. The CDR3 runs 18 residues. The V segment lost 3 bases and the J segment 1 base; nucleotides outside the gene matches: 11. TCRdb re-derived calls from the RT-PCR reads in MiXCR, one entry per CDR3 protein. Among 150,000 to 200,000 distinct CDR3 sequences listed, approximately 30% were seen once. The sequencing sample was made of blood, either unsorted or a sorted T cell fraction (not recorded which). The chain has TRBV4-3 and TRBJ2-3, with 9 bases lining up with TRBD2. The receptor was isolated from a human donor who was either an allogeneic HSCT recipient or a stem cell or donor lymphocyte infusion donor (not recorded which). It is not recorded whose cells these are; they may come from a transplant donor. The chain's CDR3 is CASSQGASGNFRTDTQYF. The CDR3 coding sequence is TGCGCCAGCAGCCAGGGTGCTAGCGGGAACTTCCGCACAGATACGCAGTATTTT.